Here is one T cell receptor (beta chain) with its context. This entry is derived from a study of technical replicates of blood from a few donors. This CDR3 comprises 13 residues. Germline V gives CDR1 MDHEN, CDR2 SYDVKM. The V gene lost 6 bases and the J gene lost 4 bases, with 12 bases spanning the gap. Produced via immunoSEQ multiplex PCR; TCRdb's table is partial and in-frame only. The sample lists 79,000 or so clones; around 90% were seen once. The chain recombines TRBV28 with TRBJ2-5; a weak D match, TRBD1 (6 bases). The material sequenced was T cells isolated from PBMCs. The sequence derives from a human donor in good health. The CDR3 coding sequence is TGTGCCAGCAGCCGTTCAGGGGCAGAGACCCAGTACTTC. Translating gives CASSRSGAETQYF.